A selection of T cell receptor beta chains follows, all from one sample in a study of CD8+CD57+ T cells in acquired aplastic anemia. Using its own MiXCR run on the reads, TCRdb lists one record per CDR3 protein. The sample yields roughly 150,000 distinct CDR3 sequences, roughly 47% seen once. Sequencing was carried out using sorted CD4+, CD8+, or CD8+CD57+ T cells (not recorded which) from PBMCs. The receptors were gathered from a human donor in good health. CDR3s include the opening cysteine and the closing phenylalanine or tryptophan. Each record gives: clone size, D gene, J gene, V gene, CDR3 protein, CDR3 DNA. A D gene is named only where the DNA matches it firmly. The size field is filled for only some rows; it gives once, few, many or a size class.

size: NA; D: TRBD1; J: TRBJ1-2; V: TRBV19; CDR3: CASTSGGRGYTF; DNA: TGTGCCAGTACCTCAGGGGGCCGGGGCTACACCTTC
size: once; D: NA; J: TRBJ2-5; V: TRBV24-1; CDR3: CATRARLQETQYF; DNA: TGTGCCACTCGCGCGAGGCTCCAAGAGACCCAGTACTTC
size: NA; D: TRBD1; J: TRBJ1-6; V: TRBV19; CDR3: CASSIKGQINSPLHF; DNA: TGTGCCAGTAGTATAAAGGGACAGATCAATTCACCCCTCCACTTT
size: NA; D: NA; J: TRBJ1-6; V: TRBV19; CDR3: CASSLSGVRNSPLHF; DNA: TGTGCCAGCAGCTTATCAGGGGTGAGGAATTCACCCCTCCACTTT
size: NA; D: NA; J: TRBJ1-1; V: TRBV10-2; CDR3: CASSPPLGAFF; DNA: TGCGCCAGCAGCCCCCCCCTCGGGGCTTTCTTT
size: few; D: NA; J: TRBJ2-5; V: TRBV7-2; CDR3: CASSLGGVETQYF; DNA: TGTGCCAGCAGCTTAGGTGGTGTGGAGACCCAGTACTTC
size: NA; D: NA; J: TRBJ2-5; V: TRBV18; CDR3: CASSPQQNQETQYF; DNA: TGTGCCAGCTCACCGCAACAAAACCAAGAGACCCAGTACTTC
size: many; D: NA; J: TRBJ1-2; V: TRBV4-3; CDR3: CASSLGHSNYGYTF; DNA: TGTGCCAGCAGCTTGGGACATTCTAACTATGGCTACACCTTC
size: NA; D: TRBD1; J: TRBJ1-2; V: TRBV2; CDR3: CASSPDRGYTF; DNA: TGTGCCAGCAGTCCGGACAGGGGCTACACCTTC
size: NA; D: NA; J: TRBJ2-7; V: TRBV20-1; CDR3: CSARIGSYEQYF; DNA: TGCAGTGCTAGAATCGGCTCCTACGAGCAGTACTTC
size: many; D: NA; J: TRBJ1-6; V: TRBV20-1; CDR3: CSARDEGKWGRNSPLHF; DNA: TGCAGTGCTAGAGATGAAGGGAAGTGGGGACGTAATTCACCCCTCCACTTT
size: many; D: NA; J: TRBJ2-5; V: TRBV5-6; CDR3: CASSLGRGETQYF; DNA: TGTGCCAGCAGCTTAGGTAGGGGCGAGACCCAGTACTTC
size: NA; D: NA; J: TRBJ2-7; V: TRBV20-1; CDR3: CSARVGPTYEQYF; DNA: TGCAGTGCTAGAGTGGGACCAACCTACGAGCAGTACTTC
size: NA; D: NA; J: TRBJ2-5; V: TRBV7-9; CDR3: CAGSLGFSQETQYF; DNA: TGTGCCGGCAGCTTAGGGTTCAGCCAAGAGACCCAGTACTTC
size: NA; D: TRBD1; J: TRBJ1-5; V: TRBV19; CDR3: CASTNLQGPTPNQPQHF; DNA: TGTGCCAGTACCAACTTACAGGGGCCCACCCCCAATCAGCCCCAGCATTTT
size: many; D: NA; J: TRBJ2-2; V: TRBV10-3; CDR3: CAITEEGATTGELFF; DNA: TGTGCCATCACGGAGGAGGGGGCCACCACCGGGGAGCTGTTTTTT
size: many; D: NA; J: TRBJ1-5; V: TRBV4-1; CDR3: CASSRGGFGNQPQHF; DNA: TGCGCCAGCAGCCGTGGGGGTTTTGGCAATCAGCCCCAGCATTTT
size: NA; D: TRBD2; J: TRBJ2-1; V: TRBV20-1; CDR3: CSARDWTRDNEQFF; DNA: TGCAGTGCTAGAGATTGGACTAGAGACAATGAGCAGTTCTTC
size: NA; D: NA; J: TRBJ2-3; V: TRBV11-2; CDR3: CASSLEIEGPTQYF; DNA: TGTGCCAGCAGCTTAGAAATAGAGGGCCCTACGCAGTATTTT
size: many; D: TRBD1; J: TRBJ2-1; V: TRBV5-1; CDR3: CASSSGQVSYNEQFF; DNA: TGCGCCAGCAGCTCGGGACAGGTCTCCTACAATGAGCAGTTCTTC
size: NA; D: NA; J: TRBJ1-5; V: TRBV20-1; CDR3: CSARSKGDWSNQPQHF; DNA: TGCAGTGCTAGATCCAAGGGGGATTGGAGCAATCAGCCCCAGCATTTT
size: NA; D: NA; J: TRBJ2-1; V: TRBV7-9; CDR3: CASSPRLDEQFF; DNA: TGTGCCAGCAGCCCTAGGTTGGATGAGCAGTTCTTC
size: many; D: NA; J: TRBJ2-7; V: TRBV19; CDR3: CASSIGTWSNEQYF; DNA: TGTGCCAGTAGTATCGGCACCTGGAGTAACGAGCAGTACTTC
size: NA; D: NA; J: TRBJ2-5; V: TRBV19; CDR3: CASSIRPQETQYF; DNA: TGTGCCAGTAGTATTCGACCGCAAGAGACCCAGTACTTC
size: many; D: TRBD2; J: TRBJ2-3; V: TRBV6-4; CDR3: CASSESKGLADTQYF; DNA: TGTGCCAGCAGTGAATCTAAAGGACTAGCAGATACGCAGTATTTT
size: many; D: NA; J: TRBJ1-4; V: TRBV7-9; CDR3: CASSPGNDEKLFF; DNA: TGTGCCAGCAGCCCGGGGAATGATGAAAAACTGTTTTTT
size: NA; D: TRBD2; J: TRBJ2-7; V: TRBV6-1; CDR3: CASSGRSSGILGEQYF; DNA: TGTGCCAGCAGTGGTAGGTCTAGCGGGATTCTAGGGGAGCAGTACTTC
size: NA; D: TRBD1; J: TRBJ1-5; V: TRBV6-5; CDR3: CASSYSTQGASNQPQHF; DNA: TGTGCCAGCAGTTACTCAACACAGGGGGCGAGCAATCAGCCCCAGCATTTT
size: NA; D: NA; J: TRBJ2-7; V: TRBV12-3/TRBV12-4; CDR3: CASQQTTDPSYEQYF; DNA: TGTGCCAGCCAACAGACTACCGATCCCTCCTACGAGCAGTACTTC
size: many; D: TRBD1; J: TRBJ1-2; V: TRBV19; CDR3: CASSSGQGGPRRGYTF; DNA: TGTGCCAGTAGTTCTGGACAGGGAGGACCTAGGCGGGGCTACACCTTC
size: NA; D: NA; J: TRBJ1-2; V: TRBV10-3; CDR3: CAISESGSYGYTF; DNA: TGTGCCATCAGTGAGTCGGGCAGCTATGGCTACACCTTC
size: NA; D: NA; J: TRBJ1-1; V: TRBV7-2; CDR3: CASSLVRGTEAFF; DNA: TGTGCCAGCAGCTTAGTTAGAGGCACTGAAGCTTTCTTT
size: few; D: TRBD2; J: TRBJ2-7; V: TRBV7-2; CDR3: CASSLGGDYEQYF; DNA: TGTGCCAGCAGCTTGGGGGGGGACTACGAGCAGTACTTC
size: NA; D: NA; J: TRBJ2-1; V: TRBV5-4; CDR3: CASSSRGSGYNEQFF; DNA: TGTGCCAGCAGCTCGAGGGGGTCAGGGTACAATGAGCAGTTCTTC
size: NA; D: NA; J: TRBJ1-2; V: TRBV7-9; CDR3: CASSPRGPLYGYTF; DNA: TGTGCCAGCAGCCCCAGGGGTCCCCTCTATGGCTACACCTTC
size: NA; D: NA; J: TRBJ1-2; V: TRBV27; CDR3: CASRQYEGEGGYTF; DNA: TGTGCCAGCAGACAATACGAAGGGGAAGGTGGCTACACCTTC
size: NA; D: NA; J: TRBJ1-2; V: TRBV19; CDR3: CASRADQIYGYTF; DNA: TGTGCCAGTAGGGCAGATCAAATCTATGGCTACACCTTC